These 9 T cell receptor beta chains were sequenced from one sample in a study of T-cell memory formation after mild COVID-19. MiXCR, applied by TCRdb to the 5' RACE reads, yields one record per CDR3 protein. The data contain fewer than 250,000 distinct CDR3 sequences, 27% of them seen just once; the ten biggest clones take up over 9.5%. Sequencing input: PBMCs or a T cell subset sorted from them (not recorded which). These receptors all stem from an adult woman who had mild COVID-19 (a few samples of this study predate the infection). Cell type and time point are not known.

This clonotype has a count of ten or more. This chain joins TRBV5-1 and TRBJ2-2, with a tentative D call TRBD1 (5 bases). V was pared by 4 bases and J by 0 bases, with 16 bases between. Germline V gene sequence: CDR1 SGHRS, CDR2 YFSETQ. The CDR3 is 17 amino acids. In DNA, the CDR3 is TGCGCCAGCAGCAAGGGGCACAGAGATCCGAACACCGGGGAGCTGTTTTTT. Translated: CASSKGHRDPNTGELFF.

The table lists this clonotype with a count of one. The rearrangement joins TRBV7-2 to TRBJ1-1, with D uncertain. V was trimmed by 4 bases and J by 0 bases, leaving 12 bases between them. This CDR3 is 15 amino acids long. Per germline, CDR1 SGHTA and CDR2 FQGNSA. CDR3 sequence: CASSSRARMNTEAFF. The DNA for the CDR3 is TGTGCCAGCAGCTCCCGGGCCCGCATGAACACTGAAGCTTTCTTT.

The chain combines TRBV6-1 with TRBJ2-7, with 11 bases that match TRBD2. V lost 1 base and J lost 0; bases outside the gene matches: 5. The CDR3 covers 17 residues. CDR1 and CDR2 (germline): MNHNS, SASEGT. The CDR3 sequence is CASSEEGLADRSYEQYF. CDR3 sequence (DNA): TGTGCCAGCAGTGAAGAGGGACTAGCGGATCGCTCCTACGAGCAGTACTTC.

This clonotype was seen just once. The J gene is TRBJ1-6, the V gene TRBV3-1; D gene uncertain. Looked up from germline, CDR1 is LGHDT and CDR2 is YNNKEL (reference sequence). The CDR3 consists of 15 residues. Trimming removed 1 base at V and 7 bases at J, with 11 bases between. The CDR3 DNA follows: TGTGCCAGCAGCCAAGGGTGGACGGCGAATTCACCCCTCCACTTT. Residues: CASSQGWTANSPLHF.

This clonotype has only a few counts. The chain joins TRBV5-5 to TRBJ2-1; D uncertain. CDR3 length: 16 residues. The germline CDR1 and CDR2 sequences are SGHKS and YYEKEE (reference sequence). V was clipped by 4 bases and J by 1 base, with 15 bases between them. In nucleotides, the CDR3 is TGTGCCAGCAGCCTTTCACTGCTTAATTCCTACAATGAGCAGTTCTTC. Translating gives CASSLSLLNSYNEQFF.

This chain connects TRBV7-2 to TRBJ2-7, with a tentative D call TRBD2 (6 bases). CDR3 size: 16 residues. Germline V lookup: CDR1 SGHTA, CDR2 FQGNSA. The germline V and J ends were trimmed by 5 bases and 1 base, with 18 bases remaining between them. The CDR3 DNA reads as TGTGCCAGCAGCCTACCGTTTACTAGCCCGTCCTACGAGCAGTACTTC. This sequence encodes CASSLPFTSPSYEQYF.

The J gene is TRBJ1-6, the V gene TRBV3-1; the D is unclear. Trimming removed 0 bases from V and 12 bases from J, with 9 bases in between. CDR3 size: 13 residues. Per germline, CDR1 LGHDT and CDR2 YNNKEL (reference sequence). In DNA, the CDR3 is TGTGCCAGCAGCCAAGATGTCTCCCAACCCCTCCACTTT. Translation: CASSQDVSQPLHF. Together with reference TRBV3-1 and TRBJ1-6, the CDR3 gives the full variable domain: DTAVSQTPKYLVTQMGNDKSIKCEQNLGHDTMYWYKQDSKKFLKIMFSYNNKELIINETVPNRFSPKSPDKAHLNLHINSLELGDSAVYFCASSQDVSQPLHFGNGTRLTVT.

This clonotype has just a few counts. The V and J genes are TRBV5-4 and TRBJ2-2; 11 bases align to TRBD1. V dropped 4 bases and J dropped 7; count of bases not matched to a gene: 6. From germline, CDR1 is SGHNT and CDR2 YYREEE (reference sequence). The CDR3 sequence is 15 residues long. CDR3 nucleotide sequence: TGTGCCAGCAGCAGAGGACAGGGGGCGGGCGGGGAGCTGTTTTTT. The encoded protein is CASSRGQGAGGELFF.

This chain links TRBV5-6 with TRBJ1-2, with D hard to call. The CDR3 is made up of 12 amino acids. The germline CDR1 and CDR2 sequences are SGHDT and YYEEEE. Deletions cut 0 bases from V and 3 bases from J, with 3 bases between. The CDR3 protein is CASSLEYYGYTF. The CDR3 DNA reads TGTGCCAGCAGCTTGGAGTACTATGGCTACACCTTC.